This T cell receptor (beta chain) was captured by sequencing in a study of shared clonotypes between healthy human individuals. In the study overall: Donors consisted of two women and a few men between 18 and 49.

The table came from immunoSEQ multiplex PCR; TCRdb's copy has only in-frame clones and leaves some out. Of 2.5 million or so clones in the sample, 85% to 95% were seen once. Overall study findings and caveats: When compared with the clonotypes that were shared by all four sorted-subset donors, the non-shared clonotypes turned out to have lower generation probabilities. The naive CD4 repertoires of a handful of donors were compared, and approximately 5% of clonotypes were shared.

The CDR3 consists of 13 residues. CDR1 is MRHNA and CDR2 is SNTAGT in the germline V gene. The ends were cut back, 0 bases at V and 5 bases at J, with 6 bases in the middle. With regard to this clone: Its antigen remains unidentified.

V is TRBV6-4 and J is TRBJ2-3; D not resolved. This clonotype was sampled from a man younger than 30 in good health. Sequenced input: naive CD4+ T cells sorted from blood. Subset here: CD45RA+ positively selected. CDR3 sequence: CASSDSWGDTQYF. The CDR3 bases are TGTGCCAGCAGTGACTCGTGGGGAGATACGCAGTATTTT.